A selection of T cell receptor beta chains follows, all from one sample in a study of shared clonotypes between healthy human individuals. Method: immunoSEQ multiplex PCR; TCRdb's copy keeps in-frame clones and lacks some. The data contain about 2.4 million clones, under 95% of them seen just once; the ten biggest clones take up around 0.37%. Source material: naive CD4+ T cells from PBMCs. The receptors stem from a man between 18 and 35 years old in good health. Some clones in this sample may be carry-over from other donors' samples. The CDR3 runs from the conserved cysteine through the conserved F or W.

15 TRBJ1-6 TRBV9 CASSAGGQGNSPLHF
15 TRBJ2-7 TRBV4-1 CASRQGLAGAYEQYF
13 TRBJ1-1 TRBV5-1 CASSLGTGTEAFF
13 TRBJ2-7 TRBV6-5 CASSLGQDYEQYF
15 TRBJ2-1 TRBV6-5 CASSYSWDRDNEQFF
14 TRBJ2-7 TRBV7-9 CASSSPARAYEQYF
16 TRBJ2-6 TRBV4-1 CASSQPVADRANVLTF
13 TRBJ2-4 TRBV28 CASTRGAVNIQYF
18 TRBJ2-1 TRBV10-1 CASKDEYYRDGPLAEQFF
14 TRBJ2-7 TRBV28 CASSSLGLGAEQYF
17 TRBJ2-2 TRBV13 CASRPRTSGGATGELFF
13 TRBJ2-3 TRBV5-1 CASSLGERENEYF
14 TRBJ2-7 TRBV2 CASNMRNSQYEQYF
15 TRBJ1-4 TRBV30 CAWSAGGSTNEKLFF
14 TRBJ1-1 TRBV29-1 CSAESGQADTEAFF
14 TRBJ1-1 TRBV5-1 CASSLAAGNTEAFF
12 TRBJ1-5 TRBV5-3 CARSLGNQPQHF
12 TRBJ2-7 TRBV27 CASMGRSYEQYF
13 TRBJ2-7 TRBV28 CASRPGTGLEQYF
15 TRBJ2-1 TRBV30 CAWSGRGSTYNEQFF
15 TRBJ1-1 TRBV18 CASSPRGAGNTEAFF
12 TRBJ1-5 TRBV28 CATTGINQPQHF
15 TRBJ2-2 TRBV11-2 CATPRGLRNTGELFF
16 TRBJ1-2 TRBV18 CASSPQMEVANYGYTF
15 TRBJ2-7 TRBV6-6 CASSDRQVRSYEQYF
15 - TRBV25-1 CASSEGLTGSYEQYF
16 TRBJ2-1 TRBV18 CASSALGQRYYNEQFF
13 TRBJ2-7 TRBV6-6 CASSLVGPHEQYF